The sequence of this T cell receptor beta chain was determined in a study of blood T cell repertoires in COVID-19. Generated by immunoSEQ multiplex PCR, the TCRdb table keeps only in-frame clones and is missing some. The sample lists about 330,000 clones, roughly 86% occurring once. This CDR3 comprises 17 residues. The ends lost 4 bases at V and 4 bases at J; junction bases unmatched: 13. Looked up from germline, CDR1 is LNHDA and CDR2 is SQIVND (reference sequence). Individuals drawn from around 24 US areas were about 18 to 90 years old. For recovered donors of Cohort 3, there were two negative PCRs, clearance, or symptom resolution.

V is TRBV19 and J is TRBJ1-2; 9 bases fit TRBD1. The clonotype comes from a woman in her twenties or thirties who had recovered from COVID-19. Sample: PBMCs or T cells enriched from blood (not recorded which). CDR3 in DNA: TGTGCCAGTAGTACCCGGACAGGGGCGATTTCAGTCTATGGCTACACCTTC. Residues: CASSTRTGAISVYGYTF. Variable domain in full (rest from reference TRBV19 and TRBJ1-2): DGGITQSPKYLFRKEGQNVTLSCEQNLNHDAMYWYRQDPGQGLRLIYYSQIVNDFQKGDIAEGYSVSREKKESFPLTVTSAQKNPTAFYLCASSTRTGAISVYGYTFGSGTRLTVV.